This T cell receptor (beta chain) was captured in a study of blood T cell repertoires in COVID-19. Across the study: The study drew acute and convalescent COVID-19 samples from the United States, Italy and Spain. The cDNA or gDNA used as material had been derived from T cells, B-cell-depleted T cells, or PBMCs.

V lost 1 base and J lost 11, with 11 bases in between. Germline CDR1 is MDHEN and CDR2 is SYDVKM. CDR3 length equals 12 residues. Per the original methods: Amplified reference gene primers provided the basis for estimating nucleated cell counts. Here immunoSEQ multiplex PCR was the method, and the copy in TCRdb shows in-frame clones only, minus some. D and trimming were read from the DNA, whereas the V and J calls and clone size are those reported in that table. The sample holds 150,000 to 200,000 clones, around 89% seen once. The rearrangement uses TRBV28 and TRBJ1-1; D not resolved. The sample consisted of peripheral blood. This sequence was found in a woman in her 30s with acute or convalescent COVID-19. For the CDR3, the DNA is TGTGCCAGCAGTTTATTGCGGACTGTTGCTTTCTTT. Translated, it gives CASSLLRTVAFF.